The clone carrying this T cell receptor (beta chain) turned up a few times. Its antigen is unidentified. V was shortened by 6 bases and J by 1 base, with 16 bases between the two germline ends. CDR3 size: 15 residues. Germline V gene sequence: CDR1 SGHDT, CDR2 YYEEEE. These data come from a study of human T cells and chemical hapten exposure. Study-level information: Mostly female patients had alopecia areata, totalis or universalis.

TCRdb itself ran the RACE reads through MiXCR, one entry per CDR3 protein. The sample includes some 89,000 distinct CDR3 sequences, 10% to 13% of them seen just once. Overall study results and limits: Counts of expanded TCRs at PT1 were positively correlated with patch test score.

Sample time point: patch test 2, 6 weeks after DPC sensitization. Treatment defined: therapeutic diphenylcyclopropenone sensitization with weekly scalp DPC. This sequence joins TRBV5-6 and TRBJ2-5; D call uncertain. Sequenced material: whole blood, taken in connection with sensitization to the hapten diphenylcyclopropenone (DPC). This TCR was sampled from a woman in her twenties or thirties with alopecia areata. Some clones in this sample may be carry-over from other donors' samples. CDR3 DNA sequence: TGTGCCAGCAACCCCCAGACAATCCCCCAAGAGACCCAGTACTTC. Translating gives CASNPQTIPQETQYF.